This TCR beta chain originates from a study of blood T cell repertoires in COVID-19. As for the study in general: Samples taken during acute and convalescent COVID-19 were collected in the United States, Italy and Spain. PBMCs, B-cell-depleted T cells, or T cells provided the cDNA or gDNA that made up the material.

In the authors' methods: For nucleated cells, counts were estimated from reference gene primer amplification. Data came from immunoSEQ multiplex PCR; TCRdb stores just in-frame clones and leaves some out. The V and J calls and the clone size are those of that table, but D and trimming were determined from the DNA. The data show 140,000 to 150,000 clones, about 84% seen once. Trimming removed 3 bases from V and 5 bases from J, with 16 bases in between. Germline CDR1 and CDR2: SGHRS and YFSETQ. The CDR3 loop spans 15 amino acids. The chain employs TRBV5-1 and TRBJ2-3, with D tentatively TRBD1 (5 bases). The source is a man aged 55 to 70 with active or convalescent COVID-19. The sample consisted of peripheral blood. DNA of the CDR3: TGCGCCAGCAGCTCCAGTGGGGCCTCCGGAGATACGCAGTATTTT. Its protein is CASSSSGASGDTQYF.